The 22 T cell receptor beta chains presented below share a single source sample, sequenced in a study of blood T cell repertoires in COVID-19. Using immunoSEQ multiplex PCR, the repertoire was profiled, and TCRdb retains in-frame clones only, with some absent. The sample yields 100,000 to 150,000 clones, 70% to 90% seen once. The sequenced sample consisted of peripheral blood. These receptors all stem from a woman aged 60 to 75 with acute or convalescent COVID-19.

V gene TRBV19 combines with J gene TRBJ2-6, with D tentatively TRBD2 (6 bases). With 5 bases removed from V and 1 base from J, the gap between germline ends came to 18 bases. The CDR3 extends over 18 amino acids. Germline loops: CDR1 LNHDA, CDR2 SQIVND (reference sequence). Here the CDR3 DNA reads TGTGCCAGTAGTTTTAGCGGAGCACGCCTTTCTGGGGCCAACGTCCTGACTTTC. As protein: CASSFSGARLSGANVLTF.

This sequence joins TRBV28 and TRBJ1-1; the match to TRBD1 covers 7 bases. CDR1 MDHEN and CDR2 SYDVKM come from the germline V gene. V shed 2 bases, J shed 1 base, and the junction held 4 bases outside the gene matches. There are 15 residues in the CDR3. DNA for the CDR3: TGTGCCAGCAGTTTAAACGCAGGGGGGAACACTGAAGCTTTCTTT. Its translation: CASSLNAGGNTEAFF. The full variable domain, in which reference TRBV28 and TRBJ1-1 provide the parts outside the CDR3, is DVKVTQSSRYLVKRTGEKVFLECVQDMDHENMFWYRQDPGLGLRLIYFSYDVKMKEKGDIPEGYSVSREKKERFSLILESASTNQTSMYLCASSLNAGGNTEAFFGQGTRLTVV.

The genes are TRBV18 and TRBJ2-7; D possibly corresponds to TRBD1 (5 bases). The CDR3 length is 15 residues. Trimming left V 3 bases short and J 3 bases short, with 15 bases between. Germline V gene data show CDR1 as KGHSH and CDR2 as LQKENI. The CDR3 reads CASSPTVPPNYEQYF. CDR3 nucleotide sequence: TGTGCCAGCTCACCGACAGTCCCCCCAAACTACGAGCAGTACTTC.

In nucleotides, the CDR3 is TGTGCCAGCAGCTTAGCGGGGTCGGGAACTGAAGCTTTCTTT. This translates into CASSLAGSGTEAFF. The chain employs TRBV7-9 and TRBJ1-1; D is ambiguous. Germline lookup yields CDR1 SEHNR and CDR2 FQNEAQ (reference sequence). Trimming removed 0 bases at V and 5 bases at J, with 10 bases between. The CDR3 spans 14 residues. Looking up the rest from reference TRBV7-9 and TRBJ1-1 gives the full variable domain: DTGVSQNPRHKITKRGQNVTFRCDPISEHNRLYWYRQTLGQGPEFLTYFQNEAQLEKSRLLSDRFSAERPKGSFSTLEIQRTEQGDSAMYLCASSLAGSGTEAFFGQGTRLTVV.

The chain uses TRBV5-1 and TRBJ1-1; 7 bases align to TRBD1. The germline V gene encodes CDR1 SGHRS and CDR2 YFSETQ. Unmatched junction bases numbered 7, after V lost 4 bases and J lost 4 bases. This CDR3 has 14 amino acids. CDR3 bases: TGCGCCAGCAGCCCCCAAACAGGGGCCACTGAAGCTTTCTTT. Amino acids: CASSPQTGATEAFF.

V gene TRBV19 combines with J gene TRBJ2-3; 8 bases are a match to TRBD2. The CDR3 length is 14 residues. J was trimmed by 1 base and V by 8 bases; bases with no gene match: 5. Germline-derived CDR1 and CDR2 are LNHDA and SQIVND (reference sequence). The CDR3 DNA reads TGTGCCAGTTCTACTAGCGGAGGCACAGATACGCAGTATTTT. Translated: CASSTSGGTDTQYF.

This chain uses TRBV7-9 with TRBJ1-1; TRBD1 matches at 9 bases. The J segment lost 3 bases and the V segment lost 4 bases, leaving 6 bases of the junction unmatched. The CDR3 sequence is 15 residues long. Germline assignment: CDR1 SEHNR and CDR2 FQNEAQ (reference sequence). CDR3 DNA sequence: TGTGCCAGCAGCTCCCGACAGGGGGGGGACACTGAAGCTTTCTTT. Encoded protein: CASSSRQGGDTEAFF.

The chain is built from TRBV4-1 and TRBJ1-5, with 9 bases identical to TRBD1. The J segment lost 7 bases and the V segment lost 1 base, leaving 5 bases of the junction unmatched. Germline CDR1 MGHRA, CDR2 YSYEKL. CDR3 size: 15 residues. The CDR3 sequence is CASSQGGTGNQPQHF. The CDR3 DNA sequence: TGCGCCAGCAGCCAAGGGGGGACAGGGAACCAGCCCCAGCATTTT.

This chain joins TRBV6-6 and TRBJ2-1; no clear D. The CDR3 consists of 11 residues. Germline assignment: CDR1 MNHNY and CDR2 SVGAGI (reference sequence). V was cut by 7 bases and J by 9 bases, with 10 bases left in between. The CDR3 DNA follows: TGTGCCAGCAACGAGAGAAGTGAGCAGTTCTTC. This gives the protein CASNERSEQFF.

The CDR3 region has the DNA TGTGCCAGCTCGAGGACAGGGGATTATGGCTACACCTTC. It codes for CASSRTGDYGYTF. V is TRBV18 and J is TRBJ1-2, with 9 nucleotides matching TRBD1. Trimming took 6 bases from V and 5 from J; bases not matched to a gene: 4. CDR1 and CDR2 from the germline V gene are KGHSH and LQKENI. The CDR3 covers 13 residues.

The V and J genes are TRBV2 and TRBJ2-5; TRBD2 matches 10 bases. Trimming took 6 bases from V and 12 from J; bases not matched to a gene: 7. There are 12 residues in the CDR3. Germline V lookup: CDR1 SNHLY, CDR2 FYNNEI. The DNA for the CDR3 is TGTGCCAGCAGGAGGCTAGCGGGGGTGAAGTACTTC. As protein: CASRRLAGVKYF.

The chain carries TRBV7-2 and TRBJ1-1, with 8 bases matching TRBD1. With V trimmed by 3 bases and J by 1 base, 1 base remained unmatched. There are 14 residues in the CDR3. CDR1 is SGHTA, CDR2 FQGNSA, per germline. The CDR3 bases are TGTGCCAGCAGCTTCGACAGGGGGAACACTGAAGCTTTCTTT. Translating gives CASSFDRGNTEAFF.

To note about this clone: Other nucleotide sequences from this sample produce the same CDR3. V is TRBV19 and J is TRBJ2-3, with TRBD1 as a possible D gene (6 bases). Trimming took 6 bases from V and 4 from J, leaving 20 bases between them. The length of the CDR3 is 16 residues. Germline lookup yields CDR1 LNHDA and CDR2 SQIVND (reference sequence). In DNA form, the CDR3 reads TGTGCCAGTAGGGGACCCGGAACAGGGATATCAGATACGCAGTATTTT. Its translation: CASRGPGTGISDTQYF.

The chain joins TRBV21-1 to TRBJ2-7; the table's D call, TRBD1, was not checked against the DNA. TRBV21-1 is a pseudogene segment. The CDR3 covers 11 residues. This chain's CDR3 is CASSKQGEQYV. The CDR3 DNA sequence: TGTGCCAGCAGCAAACAGGGAGAGCAGTACGTC.

This chain joins TRBV11-2 and TRBJ1-1; D ambiguous. The CDR3 totals 15 residues. The V end was cut by 0 bases, the J end by 5 bases, with 13 bases between. CDR1 and CDR2 from the germline V gene are SGHAT and FQNNGV. CDR3 DNA: TGTGCCAGCAGCTTAGATCGCCTGGGAGGGACTGAAGCTTTCTTT. Translated: CASSLDRLGGTEAFF.

There are a few counts of this clone. Other DNA sequences of this sample code for an identical CDR3. This chain joins TRBV3-1 (or the pseudogene TRBV3-2) and TRBJ2-3; 15 bases fit TRBD2. CDR1 LGHDT and CDR2 YNNKEL come from the germline V gene (reference sequence). With 3 bases clipped from V and 5 bases from J, the junction kept 3 bases outside the gene matches. CDR3 length: 16 residues. The CDR3 DNA is TGTGCCAGCAGCCAGGGGACTAGCGGGAGGATAGATACGCAGTATTTT. Translated, it gives CASSQGTSGRIDTQYF.

The chain joins TRBV19 to TRBJ2-3; the D gene is possibly TRBD2 (6 bases). There are 19 residues in the CDR3. Trimming removed 3 bases at V and 3 bases at J, with 25 bases between. CDR1 and CDR2 (germline): LNHDA, SQIVND (reference sequence). CDR3: CASSIQTTYSGGATDTQYF. The CDR3 DNA sequence: TGTGCCAGTAGTATCCAAACAACATATAGCGGAGGAGCGACAGATACGCAGTATTTT.

This clone was found a few times. The chain recombines TRBV28 with TRBJ1-2, with 10 bases identical to TRBD1. V was clipped by 4 bases and J by 0 bases; unmatched bases: 2. The CDR3 has 15 amino acids. Germline CDR1 reads MDHEN; CDR2 reads SYDVKM. This chain's CDR3 is CASSSGQGANYGYTF. As DNA, the CDR3 is TGTGCCAGCAGTTCCGGACAGGGGGCTAACTATGGCTACACCTTC.

For this clone: Within the sample, other DNA sequences also encode this same CDR3. The chain recombines TRBV20-1 with TRBJ1-5, with 8 bases that match TRBD1. The CDR3 covers 13 residues. Trimming cost V 3 bases and J 4 bases; bases outside gene matches: 2. Germline V lookup: CDR1 DFQATT, CDR2 SNEGSKA (reference sequence). CDR3 DNA: TGCAGTGCTAGTGGACAGGGAAATCAGCCCCAGCATTTT. Protein: CSASGQGNQPQHF.

The chain joins TRBV28 to TRBJ2-1; 8 nucleotides align to TRBD2. V gave up 8 bases and J gave up 4 bases; unmatched junction bases: 13. The CDR3 loop spans 16 amino acids. Germline values: CDR1 MDHEN, CDR2 SYDVKM. The chain's CDR3 is CASGGLVPSSYNEQFF. The CDR3 nucleotides read TGTGCCAGCGGGGGACTAGTACCCTCTTCGTACAATGAGCAGTTCTTC.

The J gene is TRBJ1-1, the V gene TRBV29-1; D remains unclear. The CDR3 has 11 residues. V was pared by 4 bases and J by 4 bases, with 7 bases between. Germline loops: CDR1 SQVTM, CDR2 ANQGSEA. CDR3 region: CSVAESTEAFF. The CDR3 DNA sequence: TGCAGCGTTGCTGAGAGCACTGAAGCTTTCTTT.

The chain employs TRBV7-6 and TRBJ2-3; 7 bases are shared with TRBD2. The CDR3 runs to 16 residues. V gave up 5 bases and J gave up 6 bases; unmatched junction bases: 14. Germline V gene sequence: CDR1 SGHVS, CDR2 FNYEAQ. The DNA of the CDR3 is TGTGCCAGCAGCCACAGACTAGCCGGAAACAGGGATACGCAGTATTTT. Its protein is CASSHRLAGNRDTQYF. Drawing the rest from reference TRBV7-6 and TRBJ2-3, the complete variable domain is GAGVSQSPRYKVTKRGQDVALRCDPISGHVSLYWYRQALGQGPEFLTYFNYEAQQDKSGLPNDRFSAERPEGSISTLTIQRTEQRDSAMYRCASSHRLAGNRDTQYFGPGTRLTVL.